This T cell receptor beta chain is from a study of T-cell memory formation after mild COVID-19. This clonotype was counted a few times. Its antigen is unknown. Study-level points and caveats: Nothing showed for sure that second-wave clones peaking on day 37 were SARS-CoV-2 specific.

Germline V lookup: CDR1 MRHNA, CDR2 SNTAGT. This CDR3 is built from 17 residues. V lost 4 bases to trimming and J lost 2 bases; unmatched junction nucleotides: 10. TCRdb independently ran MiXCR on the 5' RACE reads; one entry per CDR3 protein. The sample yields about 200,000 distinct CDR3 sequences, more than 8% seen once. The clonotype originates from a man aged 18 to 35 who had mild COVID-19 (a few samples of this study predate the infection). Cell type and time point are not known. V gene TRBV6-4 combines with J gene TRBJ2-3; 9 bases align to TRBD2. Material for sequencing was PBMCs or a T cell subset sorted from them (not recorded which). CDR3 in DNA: TGTGCCAGCAGTGCCCTACCGACTAGCGGAAACACAGATACGCAGTATTTT. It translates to CASSALPTSGNTDTQYF.